This TCR beta chain was sequenced during a study of graft-versus-host responses after intestinal transplantation. Study summary: Multivisceral, liver-intestinal, or isolated intestinal grafts were transplanted into recipients. All recipients were given anti-thymocyte globulin induction, and tacrolimus and steroids were then administered for about three years. Findings and caveats of the study: Individuals who had graft-donor T cell macrochimerism had allografts that showed high graft-versus-host to host-versus-graft clonal ratios. Some GvH clones appeared in ileal mucosa or blood before recipient bone marrow.

Sequencing was performed with immunoSEQ multiplex PCR; in TCRdb, only in-frame clones are kept and a portion is missing. The table includes about 93,000 clones, about 93% detected once. Details on this clone: What it binds is not known.

This CDR3 is built from 13 residues. V was clipped by 3 bases and J by 9 bases, with 12 bases between them. Sequenced here: unstimulated CD8+ T cells sorted from spleen or lymph node cells, sampled before intestinal transplant. V usage is TRBV23-1 and J usage is TRBJ1-3; no clear D gene. TRBV23-1 qualifies as an ORF whose function is uncertain. The sequence came from a human donor who received an intestinal transplant. This CDR3 is CASSHVGRSTIYF. CDR3 in DNA: TGCGCCAGCAGTCATGTGGGGAGGAGCACCATATATTTT.